This entry concerns a single TCR beta chain. Method: immunoSEQ multiplex PCR; TCRdb's copy keeps in-frame clones and lacks some. This sample has 55,000 or so clones, with 65% to 80% found just once. V shed 5 bases, J shed 3 bases, and the junction held 2 bases outside the gene matches. Germline CDR1 SGHTA, CDR2 FQGNSA. There are 13 residues in the CDR3. This entry belongs to a study of blood T cell repertoires in COVID-19. This sequence originates from a man aged 25 to 40 with COVID-19, enrolled during active disease. The chain combines TRBV7-2 with TRBJ1-1; TRBD1 agrees at 8 bases. The source material was peripheral blood. The CDR3, as DNA: TGTGCCAGCAGCGTACAGGGGGACACTGAAGCTTTCTTT. Translating gives CASSVQGDTEAFF.